What follows is one T cell receptor beta chain and its context. This CDR3 is 14 amino acids long. Germline V gene data show CDR1 as MNHEY and CDR2 as SVGAGI. V dropped 5 bases and J dropped 2 bases, with 13 bases sitting between them. As processed by the authors: Estimation of nucleated cell counts relied on the amplification of reference gene primers. Only in-frame clones appear in the TCRdb table, and some are missing; sequencing was by immunoSEQ multiplex PCR. V and J calls and clone size are as listed in that table; D and trimming were resolved from the DNA. Among around 310,000 clones listed, 85% to 90% were seen once. The data derive from a study of blood T cell repertoires in COVID-19. In the study overall: Samples of COVID-19 (acute and convalescent) were obtained from the United States, Italy and Spain.

The cohort comprised adults aged about 18 to 100 years residing in approximately 25 US areas. Cohort 3 donors were reported recovered after two negative PCRs, clearance, or symptom resolution. This TCR was recovered from a woman aged 25 to 39 who had recovered from COVID-19. The source material was PBMCs or T cells enriched from blood (not recorded which). The chain has TRBV6-5 and TRBJ2-7; D is undetermined. The CDR3 is CASSTPAGPYEQYF. The CDR3 nucleotides are TGTGCCAGCAGTACTCCCGCTGGGCCCTACGAGCAGTACTTC.